This T cell receptor beta chain is drawn from a study of blood T cell repertoires in COVID-19. As for the study in general: COVID-19 samples collected from the United States, Italy and Spain covered acute and convalescent phases.

Using immunoSEQ multiplex PCR, the repertoire was profiled, and TCRdb retains in-frame clones only, with some absent. The sample lists 150,000 to 200,000 clones, about four fifths occurring once. CDR3 size: 14 residues. J lost 5 bases, V lost 5 bases, and 0 bases had no gene match. Looked up from germline, CDR1 is LGHNA and CDR2 is YNFKEQ. This TCR was sampled from a man in his 60s with active or convalescent COVID-19. Material: peripheral blood. V gene TRBV4-2 combines with J gene TRBJ1-6, with TRBD1 matching over 10 bases. The CDR3 is CASSGTGDNSPLHF. The CDR3 bases are TGTGCCAGCAGCGGGACAGGGGATAATTCACCCCTCCACTTT.